This TCR beta chain is from a study of neurological immune-mediated disorders. Overall study: There were 34 multiple sclerosis patients; around 31 were relapsing-remitting and 3 were secondary progressive.

One entry per CDR3 protein results from TCRdb running MiXCR on the 5' RACE reads. The sample records under 70,000 distinct CDR3 sequences, 2.5% to 4% being singletons. This clonotype has a count of ten or more. This CDR3 is built from 14 residues. Germline V lookup: CDR1 LGHNA, CDR2 YNFKEQ. V dropped 3 bases and J dropped 13 bases, with 19 bases sitting between them. This TCR was sampled from a woman in her fifties or sixties with multiple sclerosis. The V and J genes are TRBV4-2 and TRBJ2-1, with D possibly being TRBD2 (7 bases). The specimen was PBMCs. The DNA for the CDR3 is TGTGCCAGCAGCCAGGGGGGCGGGAGCGGAAATCAGTTCTTC. It encodes CASSQGGGSGNQFF.